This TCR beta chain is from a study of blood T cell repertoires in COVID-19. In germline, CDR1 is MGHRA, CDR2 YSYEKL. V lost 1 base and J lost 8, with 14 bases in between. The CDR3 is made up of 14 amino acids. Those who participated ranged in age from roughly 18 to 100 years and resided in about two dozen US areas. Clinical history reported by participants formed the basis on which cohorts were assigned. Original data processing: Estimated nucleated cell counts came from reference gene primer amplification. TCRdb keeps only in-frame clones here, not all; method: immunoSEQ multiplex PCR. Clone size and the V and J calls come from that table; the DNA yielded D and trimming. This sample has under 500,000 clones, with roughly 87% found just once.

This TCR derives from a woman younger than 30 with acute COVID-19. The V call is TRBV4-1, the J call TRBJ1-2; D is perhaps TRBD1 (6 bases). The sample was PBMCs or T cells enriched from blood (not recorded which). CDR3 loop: CASSQVLGARGYTF. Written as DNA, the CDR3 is TGCGCCAGCAGCCAAGTGCTGGGGGCGCGGGGCTACACCTTC.